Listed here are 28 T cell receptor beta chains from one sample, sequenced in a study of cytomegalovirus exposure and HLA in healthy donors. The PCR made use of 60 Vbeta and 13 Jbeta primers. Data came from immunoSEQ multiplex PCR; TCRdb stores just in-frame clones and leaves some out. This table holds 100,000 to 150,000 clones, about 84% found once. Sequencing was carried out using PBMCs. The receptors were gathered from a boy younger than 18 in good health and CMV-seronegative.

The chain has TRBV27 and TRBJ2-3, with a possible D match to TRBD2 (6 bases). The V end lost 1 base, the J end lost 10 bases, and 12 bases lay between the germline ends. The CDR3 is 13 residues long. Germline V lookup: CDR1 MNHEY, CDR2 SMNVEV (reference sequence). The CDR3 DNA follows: TGTGCCAGCAGTTTATTGAAGGAGGGTCCGCAGTATTTT. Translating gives CASSLLKEGPQYF.

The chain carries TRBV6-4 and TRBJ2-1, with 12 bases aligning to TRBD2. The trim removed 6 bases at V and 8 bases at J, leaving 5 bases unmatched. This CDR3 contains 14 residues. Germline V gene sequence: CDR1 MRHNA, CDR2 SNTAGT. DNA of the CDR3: TGTGCCAGCAGGAGACTAGCGGGAGATTATGAGCAGTTCTTC. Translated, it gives CASRRLAGDYEQFF.

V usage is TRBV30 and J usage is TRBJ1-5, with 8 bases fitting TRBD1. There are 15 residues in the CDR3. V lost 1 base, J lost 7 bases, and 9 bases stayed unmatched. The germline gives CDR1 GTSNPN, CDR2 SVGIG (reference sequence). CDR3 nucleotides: TGTGCCTGGAGTGAGGGACAGGTCCCCCGACAGCCCCAGCATTTT. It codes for CAWSEGQVPRQPQHF. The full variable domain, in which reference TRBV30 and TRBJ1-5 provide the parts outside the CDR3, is SQTIHQWPATLVQPVGSPLSLECTVEGTSNPNLYWYRQAAGRGLQLLFYSVGIGQISSEVPQNLSASRPQDRQFILSSKKLLLSDSGFYLCAWSEGQVPRQPQHFGDGTRLSIL.

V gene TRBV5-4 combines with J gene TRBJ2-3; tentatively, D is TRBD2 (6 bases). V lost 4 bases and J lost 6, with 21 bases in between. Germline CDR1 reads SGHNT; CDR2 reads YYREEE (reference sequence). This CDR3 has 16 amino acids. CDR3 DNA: TGTGCCAGCAGCGGTAGCGCGGGATCAAGAGGGGATACGCAGTATTTT. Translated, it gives CASSGSAGSRGDTQYF.

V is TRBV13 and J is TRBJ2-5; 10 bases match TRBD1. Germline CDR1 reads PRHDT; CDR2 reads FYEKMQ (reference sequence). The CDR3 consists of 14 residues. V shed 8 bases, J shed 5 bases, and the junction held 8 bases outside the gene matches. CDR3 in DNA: TGTGCCAGCGGAGGGACAGGGGCCCGGGAGACCCAGTACTTC. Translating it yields CASGGTGARETQYF.

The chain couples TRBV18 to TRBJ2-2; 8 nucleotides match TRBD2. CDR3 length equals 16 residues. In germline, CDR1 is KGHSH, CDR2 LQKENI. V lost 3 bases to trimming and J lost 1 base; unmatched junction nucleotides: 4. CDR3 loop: CASSPQLAENTGELFF. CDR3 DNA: TGTGCCAGCTCACCGCAACTAGCGGAGAACACCGGGGAGCTGTTTTTT.

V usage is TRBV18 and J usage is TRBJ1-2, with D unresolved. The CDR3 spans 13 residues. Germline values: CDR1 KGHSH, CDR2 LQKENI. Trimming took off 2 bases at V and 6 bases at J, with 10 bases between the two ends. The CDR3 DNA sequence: TGTGCCAGCTCACCATCGGGGTATGATGGCTACACCTTC. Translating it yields CASSPSGYDGYTF.

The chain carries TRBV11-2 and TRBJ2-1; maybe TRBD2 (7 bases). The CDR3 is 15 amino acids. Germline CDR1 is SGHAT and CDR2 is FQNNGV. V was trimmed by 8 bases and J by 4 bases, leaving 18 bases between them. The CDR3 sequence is CASSRGASEYNEQFF. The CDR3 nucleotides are TGTGCCAGCTCCCGGGGGGCTAGCGAGTACAATGAGCAGTTCTTC.

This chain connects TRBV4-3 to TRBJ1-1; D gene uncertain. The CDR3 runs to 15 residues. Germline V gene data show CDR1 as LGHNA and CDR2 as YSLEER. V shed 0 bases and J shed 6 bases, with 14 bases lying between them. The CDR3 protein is CASSQDLSLTSEAFF. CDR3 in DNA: TGCGCCAGCAGCCAAGATCTTAGTCTTACTTCTGAAGCTTTCTTT.

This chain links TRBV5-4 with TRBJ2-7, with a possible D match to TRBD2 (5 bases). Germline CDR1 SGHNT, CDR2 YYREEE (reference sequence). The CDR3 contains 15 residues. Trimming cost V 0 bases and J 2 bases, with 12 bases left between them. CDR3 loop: CASSLAAGSPYEQYF. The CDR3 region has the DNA TGTGCCAGCAGCTTGGCCGCGGGTTCCCCCTACGAGCAGTACTTC.

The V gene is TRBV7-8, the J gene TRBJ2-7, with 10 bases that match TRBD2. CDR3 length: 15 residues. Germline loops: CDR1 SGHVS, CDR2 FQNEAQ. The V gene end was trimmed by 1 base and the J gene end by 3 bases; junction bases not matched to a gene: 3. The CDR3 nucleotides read TGTGCCAGCAGCTTAGAATCTAGCGGGAGCTACGAGCAGTACTTC. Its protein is CASSLESSGSYEQYF.

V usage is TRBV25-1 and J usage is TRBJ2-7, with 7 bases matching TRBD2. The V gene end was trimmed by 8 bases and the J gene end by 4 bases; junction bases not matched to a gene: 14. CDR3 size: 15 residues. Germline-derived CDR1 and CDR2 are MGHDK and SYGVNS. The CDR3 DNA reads TGTGCCAGCTCTTTAGTAGCGGGTGGCAGTTACGAGCAGTACTTC. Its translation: CASSLVAGGSYEQYF.

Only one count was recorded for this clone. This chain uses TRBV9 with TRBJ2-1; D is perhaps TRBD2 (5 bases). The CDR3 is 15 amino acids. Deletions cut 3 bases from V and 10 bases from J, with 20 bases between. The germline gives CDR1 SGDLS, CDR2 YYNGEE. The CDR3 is CASSASSEEDLEQFF. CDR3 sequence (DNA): TGTGCCAGCAGCGCCTCTTCCGAGGAGGACCTAGAGCAGTTCTTC.

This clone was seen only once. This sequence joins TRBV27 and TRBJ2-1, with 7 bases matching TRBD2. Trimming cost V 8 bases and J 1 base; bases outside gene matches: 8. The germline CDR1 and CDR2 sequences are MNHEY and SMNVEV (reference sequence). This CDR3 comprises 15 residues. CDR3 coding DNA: TGTGCCAGCCACAGTGGGGGAGGGTCCTACAATGAGCAGTTCTTC. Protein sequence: CASHSGGGSYNEQFF.

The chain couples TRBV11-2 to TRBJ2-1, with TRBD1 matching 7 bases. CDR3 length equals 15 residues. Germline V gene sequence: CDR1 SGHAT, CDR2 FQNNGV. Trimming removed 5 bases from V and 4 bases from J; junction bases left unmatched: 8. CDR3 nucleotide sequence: TGTGCCAGCAGCGGAACAGGGGTCCAGTACAATGAGCAGTTCTTC. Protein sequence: CASSGTGVQYNEQFF. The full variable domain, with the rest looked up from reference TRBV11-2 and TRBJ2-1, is EAGVAQSPRYKIIEKRQSVAFWCNPISGHATLYWYQQILGQGPKLLIQFQNNGVVDDSQLPKDRFSAERLKGVDSTLKIQPAKLEDSAVYLCASSGTGVQYNEQFFGPGTRLTVL.

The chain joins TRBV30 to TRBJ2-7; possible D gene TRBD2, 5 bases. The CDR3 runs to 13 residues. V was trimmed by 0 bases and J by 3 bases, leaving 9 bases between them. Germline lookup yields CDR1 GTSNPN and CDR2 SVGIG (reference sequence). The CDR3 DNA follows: TGTGCCTGGAGTGTAGCTAGCCGCTACGAGCAGTACTTC. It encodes CAWSVASRYEQYF.

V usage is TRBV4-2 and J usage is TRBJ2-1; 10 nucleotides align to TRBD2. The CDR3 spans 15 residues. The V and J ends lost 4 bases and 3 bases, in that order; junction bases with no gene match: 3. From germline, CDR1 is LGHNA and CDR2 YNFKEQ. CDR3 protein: CASSLTSGVYNEQFF. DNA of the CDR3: TGTGCCAGCAGCCTTACTAGCGGGGTCTACAATGAGCAGTTCTTC.

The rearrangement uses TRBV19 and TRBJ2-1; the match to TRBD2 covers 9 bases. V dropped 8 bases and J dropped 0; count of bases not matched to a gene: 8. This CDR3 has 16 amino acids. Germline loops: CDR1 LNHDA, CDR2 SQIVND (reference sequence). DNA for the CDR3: TGTGCCAGTGGGGCTAGCGGGGCCTTCTCCTACAATGAGCAGTTCTTC. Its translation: CASGASGAFSYNEQFF. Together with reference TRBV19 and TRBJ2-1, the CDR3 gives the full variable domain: DGGITQSPKYLFRKEGQNVTLSCEQNLNHDAMYWYRQDPGQGLRLIYYSQIVNDFQKGDIAEGYSVSREKKESFPLTVTSAQKNPTAFYLCASGASGAFSYNEQFFGPGTRLTVL.

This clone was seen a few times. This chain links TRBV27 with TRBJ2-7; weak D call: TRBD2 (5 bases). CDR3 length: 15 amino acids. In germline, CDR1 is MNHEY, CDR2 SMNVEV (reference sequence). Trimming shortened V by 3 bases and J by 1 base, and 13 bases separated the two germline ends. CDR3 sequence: CASSFEQTNSYEQYF. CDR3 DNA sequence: TGTGCCAGCAGTTTTGAACAGACTAATTCCTACGAGCAGTACTTC.

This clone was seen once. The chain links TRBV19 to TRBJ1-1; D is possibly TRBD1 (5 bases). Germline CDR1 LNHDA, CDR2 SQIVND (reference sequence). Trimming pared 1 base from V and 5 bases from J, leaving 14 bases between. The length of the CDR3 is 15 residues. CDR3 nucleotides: TGTGCCAGTAGTATAGTGGGGGGGGTTCGGACTGAAGCTTTCTTT. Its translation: CASSIVGGVRTEAFF.

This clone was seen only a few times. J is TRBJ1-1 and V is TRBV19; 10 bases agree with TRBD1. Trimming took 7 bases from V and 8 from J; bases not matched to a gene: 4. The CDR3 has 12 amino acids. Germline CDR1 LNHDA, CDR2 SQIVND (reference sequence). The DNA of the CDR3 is TGTGCCAGTAAGGACAGGGGGACCGAAGCTTTCTTT. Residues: CASKDRGTEAFF.

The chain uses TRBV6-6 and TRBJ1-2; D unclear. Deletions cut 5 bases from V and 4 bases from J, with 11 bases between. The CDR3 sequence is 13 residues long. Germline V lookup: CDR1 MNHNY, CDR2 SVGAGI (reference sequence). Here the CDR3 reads CASSGLVGYGYTF. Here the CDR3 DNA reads TGTGCCAGCAGTGGTCTAGTAGGCTATGGCTACACCTTC.

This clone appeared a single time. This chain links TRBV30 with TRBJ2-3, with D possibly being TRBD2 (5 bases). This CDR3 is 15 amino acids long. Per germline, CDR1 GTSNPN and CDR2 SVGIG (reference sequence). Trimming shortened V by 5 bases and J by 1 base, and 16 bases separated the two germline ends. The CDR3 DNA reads TGTGCCTGGTCCCTAATTAGCGTAGGCACAGATACGCAGTATTTT. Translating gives CAWSLISVGTDTQYF.

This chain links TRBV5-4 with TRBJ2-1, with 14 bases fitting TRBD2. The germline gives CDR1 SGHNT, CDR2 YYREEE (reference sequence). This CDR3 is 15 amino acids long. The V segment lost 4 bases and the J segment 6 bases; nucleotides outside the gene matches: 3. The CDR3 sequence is CASSPGTSGSNEQFF. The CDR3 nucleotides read TGTGCCAGCAGCCCCGGGACTAGCGGGAGCAATGAGCAGTTCTTC. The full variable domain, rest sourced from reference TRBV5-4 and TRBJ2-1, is ETGVTQSPTHLIKTRGQQVTLRCSSQSGHNTVSWYQQALGQGPQFIFQYYREEENGRGNFPPRFSGLQFPNYSSELNVNALELDDSALYLCASSPGTSGSNEQFFGPGTRLTVL.

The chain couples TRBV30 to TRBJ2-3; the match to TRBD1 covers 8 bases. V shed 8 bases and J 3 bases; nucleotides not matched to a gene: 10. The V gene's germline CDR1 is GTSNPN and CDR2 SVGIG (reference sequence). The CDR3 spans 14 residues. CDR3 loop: CALVFQGATDTQYF. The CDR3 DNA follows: TGTGCCCTGGTCTTCCAGGGGGCTACAGATACGCAGTATTTT.

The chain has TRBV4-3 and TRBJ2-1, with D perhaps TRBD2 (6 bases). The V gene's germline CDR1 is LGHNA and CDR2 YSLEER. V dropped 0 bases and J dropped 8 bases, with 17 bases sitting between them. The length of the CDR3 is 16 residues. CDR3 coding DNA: TGCGCCAGCAGCCAAGATGTCCCTCGGGGGAGGCATGAGCAGTTCTTC. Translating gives CASSQDVPRGRHEQFF.

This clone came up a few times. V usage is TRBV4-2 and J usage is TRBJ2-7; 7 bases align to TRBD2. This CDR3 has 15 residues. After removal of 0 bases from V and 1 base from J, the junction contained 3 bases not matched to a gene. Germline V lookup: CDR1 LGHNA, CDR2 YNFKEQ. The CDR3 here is CASSQETSVSYEQYF. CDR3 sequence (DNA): TGTGCCAGCAGCCAAGAAACTAGCGTATCCTACGAGCAGTACTTC.

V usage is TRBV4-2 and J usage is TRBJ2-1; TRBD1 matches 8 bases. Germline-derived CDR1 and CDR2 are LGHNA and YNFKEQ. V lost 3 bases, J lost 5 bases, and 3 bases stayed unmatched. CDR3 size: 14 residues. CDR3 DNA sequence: TGTGCCAGCAGCCACCGGACAGGGAACAATGAGCAGTTCTTC. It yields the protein CASSHRTGNNEQFF.